Shown below are 15 T cell receptor beta chains from a single sample sequenced in a study of CD8+ T cells in alopecia areata. Treatment specified: oral pan-JAK inhibitor, 5-10 mg twice daily. The sequencing template was cDNA reverse transcribed from extracted RNA. Repertoires were generated with immunoSEQ multiplex PCR, while TCRdb's copy carries only in-frame clones and drops some. The sample comprises roughly 190,000 clones, about three fifths of which are singletons, and about 3.5% rests with the top ten. The starting material was CD4+ T cells sorted from blood, obtained at week 4, from a patient treated with tofacitinib. Every receptor here comes from a human donor with alopecia areata.

V is TRBV7-8 and J is TRBJ2-5; tentative D call: TRBD2 (7 bases). The germline gives CDR1 SGHVS, CDR2 FQNEAQ. Trimming left V 7 bases short and J 5 bases short, with 23 bases between. CDR3 size: 16 residues. The CDR3 nucleotides read TGTGCCAGCACCCCTTTTAAGGGCGGGGGCAGGGAGACCCAGTACTTC. Encoded protein: CASTPFKGGGRETQYF.

The chain is built from TRBV28 and TRBJ2-5; D is possibly TRBD2 (5 bases). Germline lookup yields CDR1 MDHEN and CDR2 SYDVKM. The V end was cut by 2 bases, the J end by 2 bases, with 9 bases between. The CDR3 spans 14 residues. The CDR3 DNA reads TGTGCCAGCAGTTTAGACTACCGTCAAGAGACCCAGTACTTC. This gives the protein CASSLDYRQETQYF.

V gene TRBV25-1 combines with J gene TRBJ2-1; D might be TRBD1 (7 bases). In germline, CDR1 is MGHDK, CDR2 SYGVNS. V shed 2 bases and J shed 4 bases, with 12 bases lying between them. The CDR3 runs 15 residues. The CDR3 DNA reads as TGTGCCAGCAGTGAAATCGGGGGACAGTACAATGAGCAGTTCTTC. Encoded protein: CASSEIGGQYNEQFF.

This chain links TRBV30 with TRBJ1-4, with 7 nucleotides matching TRBD1. The V gene's germline CDR1 is GTSNPN and CDR2 SVGIG (reference sequence). Losses at the gene ends were 3 bases for V and 5 bases for J; bases not matched to a gene: 3. CDR3 length equals 13 residues. CDR3 loop: CAWSRDRNEKLFF. DNA for the CDR3: TGTGCCTGGAGCAGGGACAGAAATGAAAAACTGTTTTTT.

The rearrangement joins TRBV5-8 to TRBJ1-2; possibly TRBD1 for D (5 bases). Trimming took 4 bases from V and 4 from J, leaving 11 bases between them. Germline CDR1 reads SGHTS; CDR2 reads YDEGEE. The CDR3 extends over 13 amino acids. In DNA, the CDR3 is TGTGCCAGCAGCGGCGGTGGGACCTATGGCTACACCTTC. Translating it yields CASSGGGTYGYTF.

The genes are TRBV5-1 and TRBJ2-5, with D possibly being TRBD1 (6 bases). CDR3 length: 14 residues. Trimming left V 1 base short and J 7 bases short, with 14 bases between. The germline gives CDR1 SGHRS, CDR2 YFSETQ. This CDR3 reads CASSLSTGRGTQYF. The CDR3 bases are TGCGCCAGCAGCTTGTCGACAGGCCGAGGGACCCAGTACTTC.

The gene calls are TRBV2 and TRBJ2-7; D gene unclear. The V end lost 6 bases, the J end lost 4 bases, and 7 bases lay between the germline ends. Germline loops: CDR1 SNHLY, CDR2 FYNNEI. The CDR3 extends over 11 amino acids. The chain's CDR3 is CASRVAYEQYF. In DNA form, the CDR3 reads TGTGCCAGCAGGGTGGCGTACGAGCAGTACTTC.

CDR3 protein: CAGRSGGSYEQYF. CDR3 nucleotide sequence: TGTGCCGGGCGAAGCGGGGGCTCCTACGAGCAGTACTTC. The V gene is TRBV30, the J gene TRBJ2-7, with 8 bases identical to TRBD2. The CDR3 runs to 13 residues. Germline V gene sequence: CDR1 GTSNPN, CDR2 SVGIG (reference sequence). The J segment lost 0 bases and the V segment lost 8 bases, leaving 6 bases of the junction unmatched. Complete variable domain (other parts from reference TRBV30 and TRBJ2-7): SQTIHQWPATLVQPVGSPLSLECTVEGTSNPNLYWYRQAAGRGLQLLFYSVGIGQISSEVPQNLSASRPQDRQFILSSKKLLLSDSGFYLCAGRSGGSYEQYFGPGTRLTVT.

The chain combines TRBV27 with TRBJ1-6, with D unresolved. The CDR3 consists of 16 residues. Per the germline V gene, CDR1 is MNHEY and CDR2 is SMNVEV (reference sequence). Between the trimmed V and J ends, which lost 2 bases and 7 bases, there was a span of 15 bases. CDR3 sequence: CASSLRYGPKNSPLHF. CDR3 in DNA: TGTGCCAGCAGTTTACGCTATGGCCCGAAAAATTCACCCCTCCACTTT.

V and J are TRBV9 and TRBJ1-2, with D unclear. This CDR3 is built from 14 residues. Trimming shortened V by 4 bases and J by 2 bases, and 12 bases separated the two germline ends. The V gene's germline CDR1 is SGDLS and CDR2 YYNGEE. The CDR3 DNA is TGTGCCAGCAGCCCCGGCAGGCGGAACTATGGCTACACCTTC. Amino acid sequence: CASSPGRRNYGYTF.

This clone was counted only a few times. V and J are TRBV7-2 and TRBJ1-6; 7 positions match TRBD1. The V segment lost 5 bases and the J segment 10 bases; nucleotides outside the gene matches: 14. From germline, CDR1 is SGHTA and CDR2 FQGNSA. The CDR3 extends over 16 amino acids. The CDR3 bases are TGTGCCAGCAGCCCCACCTCGGGGAGGGGGCGGTCACCCCTCCACTTT. Amino acids: CASSPTSGRGRSPLHF.

This clone was counted only a few times. The genes are TRBV29-1 and TRBJ2-3; TRBD1 agrees at 9 bases. The V gene's germline CDR1 is SQVTM and CDR2 ANQGSEA. CDR3 length: 14 amino acids. The ends lost 3 bases at V and 4 bases at J; junction bases unmatched: 5. Written as DNA, the CDR3 is TGCAGCGTTGACGTCGGACAGGGGCCAGATACGCAGTATTTT. The encoded protein is CSVDVGQGPDTQYF.

The J gene is TRBJ2-5, the V gene TRBV7-2; D remains ambiguous. Germline loops: CDR1 SGHTA, CDR2 FQGNSA. The CDR3 sequence is 16 residues long. V was shortened by 5 bases and J by 0 bases, with 16 bases between the two germline ends. CDR3 DNA: TGTGCCAGCAGCCTTGGGCGCAGCCCTCACCAAGAGACCCAGTACTTC. It encodes CASSLGRSPHQETQYF. Full variable domain (rest looked up from reference TRBV7-2 and TRBJ2-5): GAGVSQSPSNKVTEKGKDVELRCDPISGHTALYWYRQSLGQGLEFLIYFQGNSAPDKSGLPSDRFSAERTGGSVSTLTIQRTQQEDSAVYLCASSLGRSPHQETQYFGPGTRLLVL.

About this clone: Different DNA sequences within this sample yield the same CDR3. The V and J genes are TRBV30 and TRBJ1-5, with a tentative D call TRBD1 (5 bases). CDR3 length equals 13 residues. With 3 bases removed from V and 1 base from J, the gap between germline ends came to 7 bases. The germline gives CDR1 GTSNPN, CDR2 SVGIG (reference sequence). The CDR3 here is CAWRGGSNQPQHF. CDR3 DNA sequence: TGTGCCTGGAGGGGGGGGAGCAATCAGCCCCAGCATTTT.

The V call is TRBV7-8, the J call TRBJ1-2; D might be TRBD1 (5 bases). The CDR3 sequence is 13 residues long. Germline V gives CDR1 SGHVS, CDR2 FQNEAQ. Trimming left V 1 base short and J 4 bases short, with 7 bases between. The CDR3 is CASSLGQLYGYTF. DNA of the CDR3: TGTGCCAGCAGCTTAGGACAGCTCTATGGCTACACCTTC.